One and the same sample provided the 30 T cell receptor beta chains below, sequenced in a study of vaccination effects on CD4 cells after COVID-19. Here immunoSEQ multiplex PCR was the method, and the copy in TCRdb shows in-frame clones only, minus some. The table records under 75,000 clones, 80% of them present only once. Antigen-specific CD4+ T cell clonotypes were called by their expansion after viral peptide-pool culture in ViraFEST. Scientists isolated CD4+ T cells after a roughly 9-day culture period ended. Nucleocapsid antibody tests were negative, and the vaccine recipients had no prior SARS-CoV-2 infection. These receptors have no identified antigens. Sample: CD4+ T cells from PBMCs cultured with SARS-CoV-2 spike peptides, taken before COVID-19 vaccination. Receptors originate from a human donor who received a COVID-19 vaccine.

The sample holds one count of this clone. CDR3 in amino acids: CASSLVRETQYF. The CDR3 DNA follows: TGTGCCAGCAGCTTAGTCCGCGAGACCCAGTACTTC. The V and J genes are TRBV7-2 and TRBJ2-5, with D unresolved. Germline CDR1 reads SGHTA; CDR2 reads FQGNSA. V was pared by 1 base and J by 5 bases, with 5 bases between. The CDR3 is 12 amino acids.

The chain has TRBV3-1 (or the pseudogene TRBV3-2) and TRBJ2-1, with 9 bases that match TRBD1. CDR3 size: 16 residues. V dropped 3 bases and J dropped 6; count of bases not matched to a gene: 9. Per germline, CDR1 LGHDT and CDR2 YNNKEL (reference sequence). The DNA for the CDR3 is TGTGCCAGCAGCCAGGAAGGACAGGGGTTTTCCAATGAGCAGTTCTTC. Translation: CASSQEGQGFSNEQFF.

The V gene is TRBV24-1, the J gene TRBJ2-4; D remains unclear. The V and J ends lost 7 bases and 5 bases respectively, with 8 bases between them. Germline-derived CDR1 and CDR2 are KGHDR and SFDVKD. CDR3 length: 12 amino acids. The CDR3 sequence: CATREFENIQYF. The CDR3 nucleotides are TGTGCCACCAGGGAGTTTGAAAACATTCAGTACTTC.

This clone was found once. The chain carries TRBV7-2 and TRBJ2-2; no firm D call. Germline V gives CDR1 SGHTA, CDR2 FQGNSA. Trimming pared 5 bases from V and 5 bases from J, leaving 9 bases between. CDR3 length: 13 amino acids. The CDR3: CASSQQRTGELFF. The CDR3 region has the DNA TGTGCCAGCAGCCAACAGAGAACCGGGGAGCTGTTTTTT. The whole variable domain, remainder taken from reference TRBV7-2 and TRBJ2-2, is GAGVSQSPSNKVTEKGKDVELRCDPISGHTALYWYRQSLGQGLEFLIYFQGNSAPDKSGLPSDRFSAERTGGSVSTLTIQRTQQEDSAVYLCASSQQRTGELFFGEGSRLTVL.

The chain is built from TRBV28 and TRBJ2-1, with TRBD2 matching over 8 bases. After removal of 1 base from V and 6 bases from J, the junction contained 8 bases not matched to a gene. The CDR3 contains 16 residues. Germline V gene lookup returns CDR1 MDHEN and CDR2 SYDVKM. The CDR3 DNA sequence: TGTGCCAGCAGTTTATTTCCAGCGGGGGCCAGCAATGAGCAGTTCTTC. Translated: CASSLFPAGASNEQFF.

CDR3 amino acids: CASTGTNNSPLHF. The CDR3, as DNA: TGTGCCAGCACTGGGACCAATAATTCACCCCTCCACTTT. The chain employs TRBV6-5 and TRBJ1-6; possible D gene TRBD1, 5 bases. The CDR3 extends over 13 amino acids. Trimming cost V 7 bases and J 5 bases, with 9 bases left between them. Germline V gene sequence: CDR1 MNHEY, CDR2 SVGAGI.

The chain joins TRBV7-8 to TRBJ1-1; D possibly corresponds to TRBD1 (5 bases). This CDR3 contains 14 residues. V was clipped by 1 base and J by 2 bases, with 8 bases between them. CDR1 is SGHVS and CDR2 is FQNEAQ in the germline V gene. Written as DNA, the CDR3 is TGTGCCAGCAGCTTAGTAAGGGGTAACACTGAAGCTTTCTTT. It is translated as CASSLVRGNTEAFF.

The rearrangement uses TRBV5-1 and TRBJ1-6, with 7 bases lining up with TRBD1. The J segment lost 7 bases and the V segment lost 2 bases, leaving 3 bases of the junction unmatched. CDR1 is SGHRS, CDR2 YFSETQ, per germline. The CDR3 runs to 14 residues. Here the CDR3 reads CASSFDRENSPLHF. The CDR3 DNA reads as TGCGCCAGCAGCTTCGACAGGGAGAATTCACCCCTCCACTTT. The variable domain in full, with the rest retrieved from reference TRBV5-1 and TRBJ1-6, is KAGVTQTPRYLIKTRGQQVTLSCSPISGHRSVSWYQQTPGQGLQFLFEYFSETQRNKGNFPGRFSGRQFSNSRSEMNVSTLELGDSALYLCASSFDRENSPLHFGNGTRLTVT.

CDR3 sequence: CASGSGYEQYV. Here the CDR3 DNA reads TGTGCCAGCGGTTCGGGGTACGAGCAGTACGTC. J is TRBJ2-7 and V is TRBV2, with a tentative D call TRBD2 (5 bases). Trimming removed 8 bases at V and 4 bases at J, with 9 bases between. The length of the CDR3 is 11 residues. The V gene's germline CDR1 is SNHLY and CDR2 FYNNEI.

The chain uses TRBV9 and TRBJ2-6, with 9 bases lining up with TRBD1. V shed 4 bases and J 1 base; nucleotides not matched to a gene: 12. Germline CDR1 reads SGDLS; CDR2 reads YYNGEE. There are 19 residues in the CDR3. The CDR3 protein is CASSLRGWTGVSGANVLTF. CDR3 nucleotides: TGTGCCAGCAGCCTCAGGGGGTGGACAGGGGTTTCTGGGGCCAACGTCCTGACTTTC.

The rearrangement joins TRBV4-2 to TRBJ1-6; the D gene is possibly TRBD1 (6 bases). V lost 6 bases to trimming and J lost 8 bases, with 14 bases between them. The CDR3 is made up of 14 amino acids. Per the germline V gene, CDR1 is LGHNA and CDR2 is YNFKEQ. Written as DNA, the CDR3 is TGTGCCAGCAGGTTGGGGGGCAGTTATTCACCCCTCCACTTT. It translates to CASRLGGSYSPLHF.

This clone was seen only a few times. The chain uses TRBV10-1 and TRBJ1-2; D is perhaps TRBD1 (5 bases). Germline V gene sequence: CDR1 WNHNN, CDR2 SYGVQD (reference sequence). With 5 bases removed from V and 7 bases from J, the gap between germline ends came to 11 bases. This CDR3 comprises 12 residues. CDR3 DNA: TGCGCCAGCAGTCCGGGGCTGAGTGGCTACACCTTC. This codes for CASSPGLSGYTF.

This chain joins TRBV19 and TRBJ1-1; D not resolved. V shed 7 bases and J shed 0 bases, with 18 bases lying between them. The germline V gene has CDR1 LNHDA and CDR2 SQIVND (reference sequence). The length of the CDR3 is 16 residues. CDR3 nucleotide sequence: TGTGCCAGTACCAAGACGGCGGCAGGTATGAACACTGAAGCTTTCTTT. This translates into CASTKTAAGMNTEAFF.

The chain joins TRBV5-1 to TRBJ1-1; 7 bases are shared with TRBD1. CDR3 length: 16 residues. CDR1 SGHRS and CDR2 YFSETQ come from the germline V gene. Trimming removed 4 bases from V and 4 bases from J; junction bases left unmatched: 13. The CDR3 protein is CASSAAQGTVITEAFF. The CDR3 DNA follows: TGCGCCAGCAGCGCAGCCCAAGGGACAGTCATCACTGAAGCTTTCTTT.

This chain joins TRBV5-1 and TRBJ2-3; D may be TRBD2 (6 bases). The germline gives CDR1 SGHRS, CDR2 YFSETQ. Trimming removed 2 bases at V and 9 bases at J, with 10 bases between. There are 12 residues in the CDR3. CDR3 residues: CASSFTGDTQYF. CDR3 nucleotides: TGCGCCAGCAGCTTCACGGGGGACACGCAGTATTTT. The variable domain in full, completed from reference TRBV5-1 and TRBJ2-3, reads KAGVTQTPRYLIKTRGQQVTLSCSPISGHRSVSWYQQTPGQGLQFLFEYFSETQRNKGNFPGRFSGRQFSNSRSEMNVSTLELGDSALYLCASSFTGDTQYFGPGTRLTVL.

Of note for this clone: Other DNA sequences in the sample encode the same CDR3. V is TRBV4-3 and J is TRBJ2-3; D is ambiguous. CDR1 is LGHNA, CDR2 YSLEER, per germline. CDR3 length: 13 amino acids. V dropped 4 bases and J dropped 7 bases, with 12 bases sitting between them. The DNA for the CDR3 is TGCGCCAGCAGCCCCGGAGCGCTACATACGCAGTATTTT. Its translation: CASSPGALHTQYF.

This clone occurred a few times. The CDR3 loop reads CASSLGRVGDQPQHF. Written as DNA, the CDR3 is TGTGCCAGCAGTTTGGGTCGGGTGGGCGATCAGCCCCAGCATTTT. The genes are TRBV27 and TRBJ1-5; D is uncertain. In germline, CDR1 is MNHEY, CDR2 SMNVEV (reference sequence). The CDR3 is 15 amino acids. Trimming cost V 3 bases and J 5 bases, with 14 bases left between them.

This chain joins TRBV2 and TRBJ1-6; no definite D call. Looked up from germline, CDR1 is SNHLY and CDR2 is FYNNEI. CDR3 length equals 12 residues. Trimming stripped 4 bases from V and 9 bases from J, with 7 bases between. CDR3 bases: TGTGCCAGCAGTGGCGACGGTTCACCCCTCCACTTT. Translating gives CASSGDGSPLHF.

The CDR3 sequence is CSVLRGTGGADTQYF. CDR3 DNA sequence: TGCAGCGTACTACGAGGTACAGGGGGGGCAGATACGCAGTATTTT. The chain uses TRBV29-1 and TRBJ2-3; weak D call: TRBD1 (8 bases). The CDR3 extends over 15 amino acids. The V end lost 6 bases, the J end lost 4 bases, and 20 bases lay between the germline ends. The germline V gene has CDR1 SQVTM and CDR2 ANQGSEA.

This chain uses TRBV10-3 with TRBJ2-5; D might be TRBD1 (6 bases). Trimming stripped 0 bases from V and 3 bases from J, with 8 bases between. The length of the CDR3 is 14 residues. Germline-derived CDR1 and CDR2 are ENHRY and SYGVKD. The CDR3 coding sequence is TGTGCCATCAGTGAGTCCGCAGGGGAAGAGACCCAGTACTTC. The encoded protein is CAISESAGEETQYF.

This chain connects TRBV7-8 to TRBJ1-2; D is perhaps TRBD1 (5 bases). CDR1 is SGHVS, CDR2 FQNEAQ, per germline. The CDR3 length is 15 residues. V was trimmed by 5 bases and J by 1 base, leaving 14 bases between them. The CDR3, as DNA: TGTGCCAGCAGCCGGGTCTCAGGGAATAACTATGGCTACACCTTC. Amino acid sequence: CASSRVSGNNYGYTF.

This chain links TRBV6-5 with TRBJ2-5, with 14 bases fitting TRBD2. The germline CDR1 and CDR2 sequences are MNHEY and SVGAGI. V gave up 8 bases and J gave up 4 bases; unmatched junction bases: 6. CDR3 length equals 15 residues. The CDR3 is CASWTSGGIGETQYF. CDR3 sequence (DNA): TGTGCCAGCTGGACTAGCGGGGGGATAGGAGAGACCCAGTACTTC.

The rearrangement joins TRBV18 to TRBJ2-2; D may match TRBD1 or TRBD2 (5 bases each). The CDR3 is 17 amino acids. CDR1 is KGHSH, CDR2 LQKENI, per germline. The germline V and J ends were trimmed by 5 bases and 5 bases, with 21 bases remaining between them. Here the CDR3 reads CASSKLTRERGTGELFF. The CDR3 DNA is TGTGCCAGCTCAAAACTAACCCGCGAGAGGGGTACCGGGGAGCTGTTTTTT.

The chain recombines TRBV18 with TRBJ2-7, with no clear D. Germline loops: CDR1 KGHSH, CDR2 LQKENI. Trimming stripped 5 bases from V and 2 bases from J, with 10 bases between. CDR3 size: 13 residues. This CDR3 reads CASSSQAAYEQYV. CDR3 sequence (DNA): TGTGCCAGCTCATCGCAGGCGGCCTACGAGCAGTACGTC.

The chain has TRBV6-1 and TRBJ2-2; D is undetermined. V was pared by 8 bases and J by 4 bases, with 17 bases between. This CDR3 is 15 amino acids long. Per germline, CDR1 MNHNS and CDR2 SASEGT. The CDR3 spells CASVFNTATTGELFF. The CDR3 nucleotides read TGTGCCAGCGTCTTTAACACGGCAACCACCGGGGAGCTGTTTTTT.

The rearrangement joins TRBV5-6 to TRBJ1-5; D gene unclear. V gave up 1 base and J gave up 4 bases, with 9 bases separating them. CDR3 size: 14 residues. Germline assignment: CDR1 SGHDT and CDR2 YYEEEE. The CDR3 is CASSLLAGNQPQHF. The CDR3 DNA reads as TGTGCCAGCAGCTTGTTAGCGGGTAATCAGCCCCAGCATTTT.

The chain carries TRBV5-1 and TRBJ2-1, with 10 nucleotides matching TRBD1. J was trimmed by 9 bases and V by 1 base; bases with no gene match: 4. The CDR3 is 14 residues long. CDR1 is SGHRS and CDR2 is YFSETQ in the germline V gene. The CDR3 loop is CASSLRDRGGEQFF. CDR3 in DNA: TGCGCCAGCAGCTTGAGGGACAGGGGTGGTGAGCAGTTCTTC.

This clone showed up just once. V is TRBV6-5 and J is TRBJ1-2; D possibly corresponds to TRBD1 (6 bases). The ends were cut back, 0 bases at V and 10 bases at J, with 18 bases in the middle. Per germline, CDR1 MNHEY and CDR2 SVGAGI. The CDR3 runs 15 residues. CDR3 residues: CASSYSPGTRRDYTF. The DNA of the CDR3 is TGTGCCAGCAGTTACTCGCCGGGGACAAGGAGGGACTACACCTTC.

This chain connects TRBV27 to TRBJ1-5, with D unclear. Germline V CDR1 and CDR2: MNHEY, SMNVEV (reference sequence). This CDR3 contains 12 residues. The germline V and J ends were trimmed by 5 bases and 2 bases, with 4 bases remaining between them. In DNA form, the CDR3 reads TGTGCCAGCAGTCAGGGCAATCAGCCCCAGCATTTT. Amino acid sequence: CASSQGNQPQHF.

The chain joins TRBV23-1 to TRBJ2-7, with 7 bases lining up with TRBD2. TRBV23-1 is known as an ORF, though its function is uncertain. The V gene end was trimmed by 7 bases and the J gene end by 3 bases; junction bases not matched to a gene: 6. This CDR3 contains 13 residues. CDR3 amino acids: CASTPGTIYEQYV. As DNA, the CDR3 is TGCGCCAGCACCCCCGGGACTATCTACGAGCAGTACGTC.